Presented here are 24 T cell receptor beta chains from one specimen sequenced in a study of blood T cell repertoires in COVID-19. Sequenced by immunoSEQ multiplex PCR; TCRdb stores in-frame clones only, minus some. In the table there are roughly 140,000 clones, approximately 80% of which are singletons. The sequencing sample was made of peripheral blood. The source is a woman aged 80 or over in a cohort sampled during active or convalescent COVID-19.

This sequence joins TRBV20-1 and TRBJ2-1, with a possible D match to TRBD1 (7 bases). CDR1 and CDR2 (germline): DFQATT, SNEGSKA (reference sequence). Trimming stripped 6 bases from V and 9 bases from J, with 12 bases between. The length of the CDR3 is 11 residues. CDR3 in DNA: TGCAGTGCCTCAGGGGGAGGTGAGCAGTTCTTC. Protein product: CSASGGGEQFF.

This chain joins TRBV25-1 and TRBJ1-1, with 8 bases identical to TRBD1. Trimming took 6 bases from V and 4 from J; bases not matched to a gene: 4. This CDR3 is 13 amino acids long. Germline assignment: CDR1 MGHDK and CDR2 SYGVNS. Written as DNA, the CDR3 is TGTGCCAGCAGCAAAACAGGGGGCACTGAAGCTTTCTTT. This translates into CASSKTGGTEAFF.

The chain joins TRBV20-1 to TRBJ2-1; D not certain. CDR3 length: 12 residues. Trimming shortened V by 3 bases and J by 7 bases, and 10 bases separated the two germline ends. Germline V gives CDR1 DFQATT, CDR2 SNEGSKA (reference sequence). The CDR3 here is CSASFRRNEQFF. CDR3 coding DNA: TGCAGTGCTAGTTTCAGGCGTAATGAGCAGTTCTTC.

The rearrangement uses TRBV6-5 and TRBJ1-2; 10 nucleotides line up with TRBD1. J was trimmed by 7 bases and V by 6 bases; bases with no gene match: 5. The CDR3 sequence is 13 residues long. The germline gives CDR1 MNHEY, CDR2 SVGAGI. CDR3 amino acids: CASSGQGVGGYTF. The CDR3 region has the DNA TGTGCCAGCAGCGGACAGGGGGTAGGTGGCTACACCTTC.

The chain has TRBV3-1 (or the pseudogene TRBV3-2) and TRBJ2-6, with 9 bases fitting TRBD2. This CDR3 contains 16 residues. CDR1 and CDR2 from the germline V gene are LGHDT and YNNKEL (reference sequence). The V and J ends lost 6 bases and 4 bases, in that order; junction bases with no gene match: 7. This chain's CDR3 is CASRIAGVTGANVLTF. DNA for the CDR3: TGTGCCAGCAGAATAGCGGGGGTAACAGGGGCCAACGTCCTGACTTTC.

This chain links TRBV28 with TRBJ1-2; 7 nucleotides agree with TRBD1. CDR1 and CDR2 (germline): MDHEN, SYDVKM. The CDR3 totals 13 residues. With V trimmed by 6 bases and J by 4 bases, 5 bases remained unmatched. The CDR3 spells CASRLQGPYGYTF. CDR3 sequence (DNA): TGTGCCAGCAGGCTACAGGGGCCCTATGGCTACACCTTC.

This chain links TRBV27 with TRBJ1-1; the match to TRBD1 covers 7 bases. Per germline, CDR1 MNHEY and CDR2 SMNVEV (reference sequence). With V trimmed by 7 bases and J by 3 bases, 11 bases remained unmatched. The CDR3 length is 15 residues. CDR3: CASTSRTGKYTEAFF. CDR3 DNA: TGTGCCAGCACGTCGCGGACAGGAAAGTACACTGAAGCTTTCTTT.

This chain uses TRBV5-6 with TRBJ2-5; 7 bases line up with TRBD1. The V segment lost 3 bases and the J segment 4 bases; nucleotides outside the gene matches: 15. Germline V lookup: CDR1 SGHDT, CDR2 YYEEEE. The CDR3 spans 17 residues. CDR3 loop: CASSSHWGTATPETQYF. DNA of the CDR3: TGTGCCAGCAGCTCGCATTGGGGGACAGCCACCCCAGAGACCCAGTACTTC.

The chain employs TRBV7-2 and TRBJ2-3, with D possibly matching TRBD2 (6 bases). Germline CDR1 and CDR2: SGHTA and FQGNSA. The V gene lost 5 bases and the J gene lost 6 bases, with 12 bases spanning the gap. CDR3 length: 13 amino acids. The CDR3 DNA reads as TGTGCCAGCAGCCCTCCTCTAGCGGATACGCAGTATTTT. This sequence encodes CASSPPLADTQYF.

This chain joins TRBV21-1 and TRBJ2-2; TRBD2 reflects the table's D call only, with no check against the DNA. TRBV21-1 is recorded as a pseudogene. CDR3 length: 14 amino acids. The CDR3 coding sequence is TGTGCCAGCAGCAAAGGACTTTTGACCGGGGAGCTGTTTTTT. Its protein is CASSKGLLTGELFF.

This clone was detected once. This chain connects TRBV7-9 to TRBJ1-2, with D maybe TRBD1 (6 bases). This CDR3 region has 13 residues. CDR1 is SEHNR, CDR2 FQNEAQ, per germline (reference sequence). V lost 5 bases and J lost 2, with 9 bases in between. Here the CDR3 DNA reads TGTGCCAGCAGCGGGGACACGAACTATGGCTACACCTTC. Residues: CASSGDTNYGYTF.

The chain has TRBV19 and TRBJ1-3, with a tentative D call TRBD1 (5 bases). The V gene's germline CDR1 is LNHDA and CDR2 SQIVND (reference sequence). Trimming cost V 4 bases and J 1 base, with 5 bases left between them. The CDR3 consists of 13 residues. CDR3 sequence (DNA): TGTGCCAGTAGTACAGGGTCTGGAAACACCATATATTTT. This sequence encodes CASSTGSGNTIYF.

The V and J genes are TRBV7-2 and TRBJ2-7; 13 nucleotides match TRBD2. The junction had 3 bases not matched to a gene; V was cut back by 3 bases and J by 4 bases. CDR3 length: 15 amino acids. In germline, CDR1 is SGHTA, CDR2 FQGNSA. The CDR3 sequence is CASSLGLAGPYEQYF. The CDR3 DNA follows: TGTGCCAGCAGCTTGGGACTAGCGGGGCCTTACGAGCAGTACTTC.

This chain connects TRBV28 to TRBJ2-3, with D perhaps TRBD2 (5 bases). Trimming took 6 bases from V and 1 from J, leaving 8 bases between them. The CDR3 covers 13 residues. CDR1 MDHEN and CDR2 SYDVKM come from the germline V gene. As DNA, the CDR3 is TGTGCCAGCAGGGACTTACGCACAGATACGCAGTATTTT. Protein product: CASRDLRTDTQYF.

The chain employs TRBV2 and TRBJ1-3; 7 nucleotides agree with TRBD1. V dropped 5 bases and J dropped 4; count of bases not matched to a gene: 5. The CDR3 runs 14 residues. Germline V gene lookup returns CDR1 SNHLY and CDR2 FYNNEI. CDR3 region: CASSWRGQGNTIYF. CDR3 nucleotides: TGTGCCAGCAGTTGGAGGGGGCAAGGAAACACCATATATTTT.

The chain recombines TRBV5-1 with TRBJ2-3; 8 bases are a match to TRBD2. The CDR3 length is 16 residues. V gave up 4 bases and J gave up 0 bases; unmatched junction bases: 7. The germline V gene has CDR1 SGHRS and CDR2 YFSETQ. CDR3 residues: CASSRRERGSTDTQYF. The CDR3 DNA sequence: TGCGCCAGCAGCAGAAGGGAGCGGGGGAGCACAGATACGCAGTATTTT.

The CDR3: CASRQGGDNEQFF. DNA of the CDR3: TGTGCCAGCCGCCAAGGAGGTGACAATGAGCAGTTCTTC. This chain connects TRBV6-5 to TRBJ2-1; perhaps TRBD2 as D (5 bases). The ends were cut back, 8 bases at V and 5 bases at J, with 13 bases in the middle. Looked up from germline, CDR1 is MNHEY and CDR2 is SVGAGI. The CDR3 sequence is 13 residues long.

CDR3 amino acids: CASSLGGLGYGYTF. The CDR3 bases are TGTGCCAGCAGCTTAGGTGGGCTGGGCTATGGCTACACCTTC. The genes are TRBV7-2 and TRBJ1-2; no definite D call. This CDR3 has 14 residues. Looked up from germline, CDR1 is SGHTA and CDR2 is FQGNSA. Trimming left V 1 base short and J 4 bases short, with 10 bases between. Combining the CDR3 with reference TRBV7-2 and TRBJ1-2 gives the whole variable domain GAGVSQSPSNKVTEKGKDVELRCDPISGHTALYWYRQSLGQGLEFLIYFQGNSAPDKSGLPSDRFSAERTGGSVSTLTIQRTQQEDSAVYLCASSLGGLGYGYTFGSGTRLTVV.

This clone counts as medium-sized. J is TRBJ1-5 and V is TRBV7-3, with D unclear. Trimming stripped 1 base from V and 8 bases from J, with 12 bases between. This CDR3 comprises 14 residues. Per germline, CDR1 SGHTA and CDR2 FQGTGA. In DNA form, the CDR3 reads TGTGCCAGCAGCTTAATTGGTGCCGGGGAGCCCCAGCATTTT. This codes for CASSLIGAGEPQHF.

J is TRBJ1-6 and V is TRBV6-6, with TRBD1 as a possible D gene (6 bases). CDR1 is MNHNY, CDR2 SVGAGI, per germline (reference sequence). There are 15 residues in the CDR3. The V and J ends lost 2 bases and 10 bases respectively, with 15 bases between them. This chain's CDR3 is CASSYAGVGNSPLHF. The CDR3 region has the DNA TGTGCCAGCAGTTACGCAGGGGTCGGTAACTCACCCCTCCACTTT.

The rearrangement joins TRBV7-3 to TRBJ2-5, with 9 bases matching TRBD2. The V and J ends lost 2 bases and 1 base, in that order; junction bases with no gene match: 2. Germline V gene sequence: CDR1 SGHTA, CDR2 FQGTGA. The length of the CDR3 is 15 residues. The CDR3 DNA follows: TGTGCCAGCAGCTTACTGCGGGGGGGCCAAGAGACCCAGTACTTC. Amino acids: CASSLLRGGQETQYF.

The chain uses TRBV6-2 or TRBV6-3 and TRBJ1-2; a possible D gene is TRBD1 (5 bases). The germline V and J ends were trimmed by 5 bases and 14 bases, with 24 bases remaining between them. Germline loops: CDR1 MNHEY, CDR2 SVGEGT. This CDR3 spans 14 amino acids. CDR3 coding DNA: TGTGCCAGCAGTCACTTGGGGCCGCCAATTGGTTGGACCTTC. Translation gives CASSHLGPPIGWTF.

V and J are TRBV4-3 and TRBJ1-2; TRBD1 is a possible D gene (5 bases). Per the germline V gene, CDR1 is LGHNA and CDR2 is YSLEER. The CDR3 is 12 amino acids. The V gene lost 4 bases and the J gene lost 5 bases, with 8 bases spanning the gap. CDR3: CASSRGTYGYTF. In DNA, the CDR3 is TGCGCCAGCAGCCGCGGGACGTATGGCTACACCTTC.

The rearrangement joins TRBV11-2 to TRBJ1-6; TRBD1 matches 8 bases. Germline-derived CDR1 and CDR2 are SGHAT and FQNNGV. Trimming took 4 bases from V and 7 from J; bases not matched to a gene: 9. This CDR3 is 16 amino acids long. The CDR3 loop reads CASSSYRDRKNSPLHF. CDR3 in DNA: TGTGCCAGCAGCTCATACCGGGACAGGAAAAATTCACCCCTCCACTTT.